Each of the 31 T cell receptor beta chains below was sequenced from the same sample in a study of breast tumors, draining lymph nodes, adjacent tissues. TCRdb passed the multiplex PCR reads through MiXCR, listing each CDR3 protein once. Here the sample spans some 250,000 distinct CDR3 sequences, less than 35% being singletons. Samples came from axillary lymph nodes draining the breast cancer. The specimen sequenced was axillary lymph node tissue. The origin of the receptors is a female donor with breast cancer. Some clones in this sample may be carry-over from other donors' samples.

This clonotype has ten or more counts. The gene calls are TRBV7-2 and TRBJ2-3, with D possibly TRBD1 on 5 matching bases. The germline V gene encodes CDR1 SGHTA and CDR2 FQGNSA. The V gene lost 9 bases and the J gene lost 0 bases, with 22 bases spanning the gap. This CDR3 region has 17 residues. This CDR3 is CASRMQGTQSSTDTQYF. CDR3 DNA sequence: TGTGCCAGTAGGATGCAGGGCACCCAGTCTAGCACAGATACGCAGTATTTT.

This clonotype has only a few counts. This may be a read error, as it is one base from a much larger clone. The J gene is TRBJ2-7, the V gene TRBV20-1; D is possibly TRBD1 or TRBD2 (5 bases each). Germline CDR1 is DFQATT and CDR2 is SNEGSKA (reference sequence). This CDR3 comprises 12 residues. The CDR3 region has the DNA TGCAGTGCTAGCATTGGCAGGGACGAGCCGTACTTC. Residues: CSASIGRDEPYF.

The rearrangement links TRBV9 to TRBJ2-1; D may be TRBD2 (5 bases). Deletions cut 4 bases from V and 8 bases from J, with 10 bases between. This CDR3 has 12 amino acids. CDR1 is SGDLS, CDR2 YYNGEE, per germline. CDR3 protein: CASSSSGYEQFF. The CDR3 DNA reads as TGTGCCAGCAGCTCCTCGGGGTATGAGCAGTTCTTC.

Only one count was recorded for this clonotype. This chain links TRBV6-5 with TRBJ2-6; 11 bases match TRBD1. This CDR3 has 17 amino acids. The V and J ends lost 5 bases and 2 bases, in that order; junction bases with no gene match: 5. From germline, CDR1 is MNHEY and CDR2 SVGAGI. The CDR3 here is CASSGQGAFPGANVLTF. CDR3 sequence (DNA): TGTGCCAGCAGTGGACAGGGGGCATTTCCTGGGGCCAACGTCCTGACTTTC.

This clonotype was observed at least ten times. The CDR3 nucleotides are TGTGCCAGCAGCCAAACCGGGACTAGCGGGGGGGCAGGAGAGACCCAGTACTTC. It codes for CASSQTGTSGGAGETQYF. The chain joins TRBV4-2 to TRBJ2-5; 16 nucleotides align to TRBD2. This CDR3 contains 18 residues. After removal of 2 bases from V and 4 bases from J, the junction contained 7 bases not matched to a gene. Germline V gives CDR1 LGHNA, CDR2 YNFKEQ.

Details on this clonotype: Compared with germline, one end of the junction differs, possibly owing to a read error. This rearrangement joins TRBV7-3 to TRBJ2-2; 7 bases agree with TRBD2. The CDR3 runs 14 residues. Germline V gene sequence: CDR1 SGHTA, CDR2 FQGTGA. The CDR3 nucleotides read TGTGCCAGTAGCTTATCCGGCGGGAGAGGGGAGCTGTTTTTT. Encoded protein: CASSLSGGRGELFF.

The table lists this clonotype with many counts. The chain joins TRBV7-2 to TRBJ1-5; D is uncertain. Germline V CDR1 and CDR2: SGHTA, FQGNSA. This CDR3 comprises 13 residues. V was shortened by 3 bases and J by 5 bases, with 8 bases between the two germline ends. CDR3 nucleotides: TGTGCCAGCAGCTTCCGCAGAGATCAGCCCCAGCATTTT. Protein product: CASSFRRDQPQHF.

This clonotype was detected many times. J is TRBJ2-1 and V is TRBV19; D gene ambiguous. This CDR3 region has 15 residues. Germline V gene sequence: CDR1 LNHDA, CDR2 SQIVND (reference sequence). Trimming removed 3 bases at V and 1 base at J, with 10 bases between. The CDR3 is CASSMGQSSYNEQFF. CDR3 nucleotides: TGTGCCAGTAGTATGGGTCAGTCTTCCTACAATGAGCAGTTCTTC.

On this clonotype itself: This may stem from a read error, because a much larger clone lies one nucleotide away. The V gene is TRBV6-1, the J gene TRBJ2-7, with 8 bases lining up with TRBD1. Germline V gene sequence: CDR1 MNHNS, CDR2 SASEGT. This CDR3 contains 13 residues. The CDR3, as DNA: TGTGCCAGCAGTTACAGGGGGAGCAATGAGCAGCTCTTC. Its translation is CASSYRGSNEQLF.

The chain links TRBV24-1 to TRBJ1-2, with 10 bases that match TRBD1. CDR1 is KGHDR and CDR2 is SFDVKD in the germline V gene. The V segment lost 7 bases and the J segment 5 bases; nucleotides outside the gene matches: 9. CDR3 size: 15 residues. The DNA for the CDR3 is TGTGCCACCAGCAGGACAGGGGGTGACGGTTATGGCTACACCTTC. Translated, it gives CATSRTGGDGYGYTF.

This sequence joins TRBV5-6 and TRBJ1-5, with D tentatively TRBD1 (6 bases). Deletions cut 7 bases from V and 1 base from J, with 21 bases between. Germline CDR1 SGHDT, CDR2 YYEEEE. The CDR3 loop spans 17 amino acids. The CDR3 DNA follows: TGTGCCAGCGGCCCCCGAGGGGGGAGCCCAAGCAATCAGCCCCAGCATTTT. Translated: CASGPRGGSPSNQPQHF.

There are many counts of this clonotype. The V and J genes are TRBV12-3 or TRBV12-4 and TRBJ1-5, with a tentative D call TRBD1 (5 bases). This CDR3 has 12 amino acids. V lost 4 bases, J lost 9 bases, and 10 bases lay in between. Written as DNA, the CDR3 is TGTGCCAGCAGTTATACAGGAGGGCCCCAGCATTTT. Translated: CASSYTGGPQHF.

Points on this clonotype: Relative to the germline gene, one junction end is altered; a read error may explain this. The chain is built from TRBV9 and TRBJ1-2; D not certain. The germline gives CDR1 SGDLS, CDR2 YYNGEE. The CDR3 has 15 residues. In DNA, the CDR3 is TGTGCCAGCAGCGTAGGGGATATTAAAAACTATGGCTCCACCTTC. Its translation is CASSVGDIKNYGSTF.

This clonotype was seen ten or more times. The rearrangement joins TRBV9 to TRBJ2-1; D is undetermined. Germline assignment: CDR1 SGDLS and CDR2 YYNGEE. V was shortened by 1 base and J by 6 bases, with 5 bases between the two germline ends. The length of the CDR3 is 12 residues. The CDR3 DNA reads TGTGCCAGCAGCGTACTCGGCAATGAGCAGTTCTTC. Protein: CASSVLGNEQFF.

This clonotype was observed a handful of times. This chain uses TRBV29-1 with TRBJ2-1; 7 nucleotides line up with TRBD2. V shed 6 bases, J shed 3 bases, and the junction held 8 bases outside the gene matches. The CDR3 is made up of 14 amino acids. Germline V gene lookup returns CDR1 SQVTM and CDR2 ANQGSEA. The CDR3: CSVAPGLRYNEQFF. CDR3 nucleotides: TGCAGCGTGGCTCCGGGACTACGCTACAATGAGCAGTTCTTC.

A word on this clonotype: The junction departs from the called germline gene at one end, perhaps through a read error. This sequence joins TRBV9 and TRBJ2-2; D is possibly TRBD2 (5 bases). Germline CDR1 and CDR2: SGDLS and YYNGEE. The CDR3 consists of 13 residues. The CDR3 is CASSLGDTGEPFF. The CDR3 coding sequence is TGTGCCAGCAGCTTGGGCGACACCGGGGAGCCGTTTTTT.

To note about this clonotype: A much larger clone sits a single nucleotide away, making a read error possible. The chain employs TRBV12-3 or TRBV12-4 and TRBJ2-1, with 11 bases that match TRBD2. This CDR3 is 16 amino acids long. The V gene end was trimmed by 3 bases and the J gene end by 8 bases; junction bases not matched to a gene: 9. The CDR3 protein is CASSFRVAGGFYEQFF. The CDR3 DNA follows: TGTGCCAGCAGTTTCAGAGTAGCGGGGGGGTTTTATGAGCAGTTCTTC.

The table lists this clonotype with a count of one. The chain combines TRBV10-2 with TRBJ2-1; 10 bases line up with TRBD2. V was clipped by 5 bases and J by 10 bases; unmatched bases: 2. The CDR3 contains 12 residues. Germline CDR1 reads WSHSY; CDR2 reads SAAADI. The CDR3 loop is CASSPTSGEQFF. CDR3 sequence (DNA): TGCGCCAGCAGTCCGACTAGCGGGGAGCAGTTCTTC.

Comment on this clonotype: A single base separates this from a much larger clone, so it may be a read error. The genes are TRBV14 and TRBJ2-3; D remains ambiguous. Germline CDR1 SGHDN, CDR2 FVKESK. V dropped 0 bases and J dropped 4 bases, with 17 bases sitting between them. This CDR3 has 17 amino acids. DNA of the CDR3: TGTGCCAGCAGCCAAGATTTCCCCATCCTAGGCGCAGATACGCAGTATTTT. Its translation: CASSQDFPILGADTQYF.

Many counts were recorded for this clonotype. For the CDR3, the DNA is TGTGCCAGCAGCTTGGCGGGGGGGGCTGAGACCCAGTACTTC. Its protein is CASSLAGGAETQYF. The chain combines TRBV5-6 with TRBJ2-5; 8 positions agree with TRBD2. There are 14 residues in the CDR3. The J segment lost 5 bases and the V segment lost 0 bases, leaving 3 bases of the junction unmatched. Germline V CDR1 and CDR2: SGHDT, YYEEEE.

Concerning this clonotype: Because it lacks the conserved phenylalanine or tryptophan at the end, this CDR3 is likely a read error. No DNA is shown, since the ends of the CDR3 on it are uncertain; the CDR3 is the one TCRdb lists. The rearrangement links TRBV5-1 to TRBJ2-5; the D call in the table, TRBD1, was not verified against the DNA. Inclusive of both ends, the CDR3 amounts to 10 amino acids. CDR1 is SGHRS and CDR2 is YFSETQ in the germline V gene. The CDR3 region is CASPARGMNT.

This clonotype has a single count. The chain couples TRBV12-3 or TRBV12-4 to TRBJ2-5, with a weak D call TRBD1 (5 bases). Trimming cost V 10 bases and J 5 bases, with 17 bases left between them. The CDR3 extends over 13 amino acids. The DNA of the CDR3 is TGTGCCACCCGTGGGCAGGGTGGTGAGACCCAGTACTTC. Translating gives CATRGQGGETQYF.

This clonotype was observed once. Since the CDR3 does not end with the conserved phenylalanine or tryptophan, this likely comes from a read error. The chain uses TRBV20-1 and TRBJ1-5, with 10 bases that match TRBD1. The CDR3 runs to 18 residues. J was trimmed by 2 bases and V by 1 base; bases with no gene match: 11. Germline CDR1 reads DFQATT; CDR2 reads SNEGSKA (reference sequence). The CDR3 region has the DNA TGCAGTGCTAGAGTATTTCCGGGACAGGGGATTGGCAATCAGCCCCAGCATGGT. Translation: CSARVFPGQGIGNQPQHG.

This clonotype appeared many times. The CDR3 sequence is CASSLADKAGGQADTQYF. The CDR3 region has the DNA TGCGCCAGCAGCTTGGCCGATAAAGCGGGGGGGCAAGCAGATACGCAGTATTTT. V and J are TRBV5-1 and TRBJ2-3, with 10 nucleotides matching TRBD2. There are 18 residues in the CDR3. In germline, CDR1 is SGHRS, CDR2 YFSETQ. V was clipped by 0 bases and J by 4 bases; unmatched bases: 11.

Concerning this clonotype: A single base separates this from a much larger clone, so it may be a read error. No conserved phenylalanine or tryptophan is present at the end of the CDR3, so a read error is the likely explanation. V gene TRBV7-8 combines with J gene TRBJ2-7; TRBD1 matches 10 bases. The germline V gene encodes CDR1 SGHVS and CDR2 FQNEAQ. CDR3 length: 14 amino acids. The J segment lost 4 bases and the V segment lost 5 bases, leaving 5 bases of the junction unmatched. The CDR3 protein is CASSPGTGVYEQYL. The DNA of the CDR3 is TGTGCCAGCAGCCCCGGGACAGGGGTTTACGAGCAGTACCTC.

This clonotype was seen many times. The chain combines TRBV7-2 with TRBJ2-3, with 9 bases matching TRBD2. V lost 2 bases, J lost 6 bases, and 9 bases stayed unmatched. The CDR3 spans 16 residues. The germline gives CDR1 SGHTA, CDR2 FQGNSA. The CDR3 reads CASSLKSAGGVDTQYF. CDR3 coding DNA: TGTGCCAGCAGCTTAAAATCGGCGGGAGGGGTTGATACGCAGTATTTT.

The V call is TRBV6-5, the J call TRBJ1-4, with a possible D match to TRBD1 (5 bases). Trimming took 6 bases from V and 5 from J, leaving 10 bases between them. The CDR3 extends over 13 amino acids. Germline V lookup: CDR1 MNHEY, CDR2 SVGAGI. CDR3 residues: CASRDGGNEKLFF. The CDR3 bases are TGTGCCAGCAGGGACGGGGGGAATGAAAAACTGTTTTTT.

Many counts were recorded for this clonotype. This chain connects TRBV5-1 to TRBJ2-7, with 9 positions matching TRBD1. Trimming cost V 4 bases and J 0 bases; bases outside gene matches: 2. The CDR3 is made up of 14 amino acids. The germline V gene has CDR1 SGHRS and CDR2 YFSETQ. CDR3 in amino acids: CASSGTGSSYEQYF. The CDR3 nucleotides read TGCGCCAGCAGCGGGACAGGGAGCTCCTACGAGCAGTACTTC.

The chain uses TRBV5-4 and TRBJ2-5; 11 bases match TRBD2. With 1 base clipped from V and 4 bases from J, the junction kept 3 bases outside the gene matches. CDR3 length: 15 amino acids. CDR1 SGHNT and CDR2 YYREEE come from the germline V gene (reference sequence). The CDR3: CASSLTLAGVETQYF. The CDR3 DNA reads TGTGCCAGCAGCTTGACACTAGCGGGGGTAGAGACCCAGTACTTC.

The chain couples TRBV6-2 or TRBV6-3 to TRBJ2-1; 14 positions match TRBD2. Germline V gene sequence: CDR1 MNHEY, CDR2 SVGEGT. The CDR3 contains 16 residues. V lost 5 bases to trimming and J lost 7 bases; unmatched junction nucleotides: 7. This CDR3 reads CASSPGLAGGRNEQFF. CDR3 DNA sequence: TGTGCCAGCAGTCCAGGACTAGCGGGAGGTAGGAATGAGCAGTTCTTC.

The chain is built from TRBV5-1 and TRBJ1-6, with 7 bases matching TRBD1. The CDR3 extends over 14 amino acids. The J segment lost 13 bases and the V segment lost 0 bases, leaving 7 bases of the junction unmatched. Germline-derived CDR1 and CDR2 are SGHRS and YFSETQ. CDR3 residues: CASSLAGGQSPLHF. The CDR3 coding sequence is TGCGCCAGCAGCTTGGCCGGGGGACAGTCCCCCCTCCACTTT.